A single T cell receptor (beta chain) is shown here with its context. Many counts were recorded for this clonotype. Its antigen target is currently unknown. There are no base qualities to consult, and no much larger clone falls within one base. This record comes from a study of spatial heterogeneity in lung cancer (dated by TCRdb to between 2018 and 2021). Describing the broader study: The donors were 65 to 85 patients from the lung TRACERx cohort who had early-stage, untreated non-small cell lung cancer. Follow-up PBMC samples were sequenced whenever available, with the median time to follow-up being approximately two years after resection. Beta-chain transcripts were consistently detected in greater numbers than alpha-chain transcripts, which likely reflected higher beta-chain transcript abundance. In the raw uncorrected reads, each unique combination of TCR and UMI appeared more than ten times on average. The study quantitatively compared TCR alpha and beta repertoires across multiple tumor regions, matched nontumor lung and blood in non-small cell lung cancer. TCR repertoire features were related to nonsynonymous mutation counts determined by whole-exome sequencing of tumor tissue. At surgery, both alpha and beta chains were TCR-sequenced in roughly 200 tumor regions, over 61 matched nontumor lung samples and over 50 PBMC samples. General findings and caveats noted by the study authors: Ubiquitous expanded tumor TCRs were found in blood more often at tumor resection than at routine follow-up. Confirming at a functional level the hypothesis that regional TCRs recognize regional mutations was considered to require additional single-cell paired TCR alpha and beta sequencing. Only roughly 15 patients were included in comparisons of baseline and follow-up blood repertoires.

The CDR3 numbers 13 residues from cysteine through phenylalanine. Left in the record is the CDR3 DNA by itself, 39 bases read in frame from the first base. CDR1 and CDR2 are read off the germline V gene as MNHNS and SASEGT. V lost 5 bases and J lost 5 bases, and the count of bases not matched to a germline gene is 3. Library generation was performed with 5' RACE. Sequencing was carried out with a NextSeq 500. In the TCR library protocol, a unique molecular identifier was attached to each TCR cDNA molecule so that PCR and sequencing errors could be corrected. As for the authors' bioinformatics: TCR identification, UMI-based error correction and CDR3 extraction were all carried out with Decombinator tools. TCRs above a frequency of 2 per 1,000, corresponding to the top 1% of the tumor frequency distribution, were defined as expanded. Renyi diversity was calculated using the R vegan package after each repertoire was subsampled 100 times to 5,000 TCRs. CDR3 similarity networks were built from amino acid triplet string-kernel similarity, connecting CDR3s with pairwise similarity above 0.82. The public reads were reprocessed in TCRdb via fastp at Q25 and MiXCR, keeping in-frame beta chains. Each entry is one CDR3 protein sequence, shown with its most common DNA and genes. V and J calls and clone size were set by TCRdb, not the authors. The sample contains fewer than 20,000 distinct CDR3 sequences, around 9.6% of them found a single time. The top ten constitute less than 25% of the sample.

This specimen's time point label, per the study, means: blood at routine non-recurrence follow-up after resection. TCR sequencing used whole RNA extracted from tumor and nontumor lung tissue, or from cryopreserved PBMC samples, without cell sorting. Patients were selected for TCR sequencing only if sufficient RNA was available from at least two tumor regions. This receptor was obtained from a male donor with early-stage non-small cell lung cancer. Recombination connected TRBV6-1 to TRBJ1-5, with TRBD1 matching 7 junction bases. This specimen consisted of PBMCs, obtained at follow-up. Here the CDR3 is given as CASSTDRDQPQHF. The sequenced DNA is TGTGCCAGCAGTACTGACAGGGATCAGCCCCAGCATTTT.